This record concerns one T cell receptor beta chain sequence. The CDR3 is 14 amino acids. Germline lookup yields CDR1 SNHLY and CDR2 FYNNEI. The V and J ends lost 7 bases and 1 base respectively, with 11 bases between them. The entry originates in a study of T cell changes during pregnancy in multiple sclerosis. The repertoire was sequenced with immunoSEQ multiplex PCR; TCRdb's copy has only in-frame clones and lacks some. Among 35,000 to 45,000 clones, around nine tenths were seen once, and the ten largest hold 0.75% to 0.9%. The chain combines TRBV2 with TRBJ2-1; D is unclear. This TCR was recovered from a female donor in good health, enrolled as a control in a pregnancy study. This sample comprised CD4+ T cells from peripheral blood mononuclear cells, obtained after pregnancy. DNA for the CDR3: TGTGCCAGCATGTCGCAGGCGTCCTACAATGAGCAGTTCTTC. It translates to CASMSQASYNEQFF.